This paragraph covers one T cell receptor beta chain sequence. Its antigen remains unknown. This sample was taken from a study of T cell responses to AZD1222 COVID-19 vaccine. Findings and caveats of the study: Donors in the cohort were predominantly white British and more often female, and clonal diversity was possibly underestimated. As reported, nearly half of all spike-specific TCRs target variant regions that are unmutated. Repertoires were obtained only post-peak T cell response. Spike as a whole was targeted by vaccine-associated CD4 TCRs, dominant at 160-218 and 743-854.

CDR3 length: 15 amino acids. Trimming pared 3 bases from V and 2 bases from J, leaving 14 bases between. The germline V gene encodes CDR1 MNHEY and CDR2 SVGEGT. The table came from immunoSEQ multiplex PCR; TCRdb's copy has only in-frame clones and leaves some out. The sample lists under 150,000 clones, about 92% seen once, with 1.5% to 2% in the top ten. This TCR was recovered from an adult in good health. The V call is TRBV6-2 or TRBV6-3, the J call TRBJ2-7, with no clear D. This specimen consisted of peripheral blood, obtained on day 0 of AZD1222 vaccination. CDR3 amino acids: CASSYASAPTYEQYF. CDR3 nucleotides: TGTGCCAGCAGTTATGCGTCCGCACCCACCTACGAGCAGTACTTC.